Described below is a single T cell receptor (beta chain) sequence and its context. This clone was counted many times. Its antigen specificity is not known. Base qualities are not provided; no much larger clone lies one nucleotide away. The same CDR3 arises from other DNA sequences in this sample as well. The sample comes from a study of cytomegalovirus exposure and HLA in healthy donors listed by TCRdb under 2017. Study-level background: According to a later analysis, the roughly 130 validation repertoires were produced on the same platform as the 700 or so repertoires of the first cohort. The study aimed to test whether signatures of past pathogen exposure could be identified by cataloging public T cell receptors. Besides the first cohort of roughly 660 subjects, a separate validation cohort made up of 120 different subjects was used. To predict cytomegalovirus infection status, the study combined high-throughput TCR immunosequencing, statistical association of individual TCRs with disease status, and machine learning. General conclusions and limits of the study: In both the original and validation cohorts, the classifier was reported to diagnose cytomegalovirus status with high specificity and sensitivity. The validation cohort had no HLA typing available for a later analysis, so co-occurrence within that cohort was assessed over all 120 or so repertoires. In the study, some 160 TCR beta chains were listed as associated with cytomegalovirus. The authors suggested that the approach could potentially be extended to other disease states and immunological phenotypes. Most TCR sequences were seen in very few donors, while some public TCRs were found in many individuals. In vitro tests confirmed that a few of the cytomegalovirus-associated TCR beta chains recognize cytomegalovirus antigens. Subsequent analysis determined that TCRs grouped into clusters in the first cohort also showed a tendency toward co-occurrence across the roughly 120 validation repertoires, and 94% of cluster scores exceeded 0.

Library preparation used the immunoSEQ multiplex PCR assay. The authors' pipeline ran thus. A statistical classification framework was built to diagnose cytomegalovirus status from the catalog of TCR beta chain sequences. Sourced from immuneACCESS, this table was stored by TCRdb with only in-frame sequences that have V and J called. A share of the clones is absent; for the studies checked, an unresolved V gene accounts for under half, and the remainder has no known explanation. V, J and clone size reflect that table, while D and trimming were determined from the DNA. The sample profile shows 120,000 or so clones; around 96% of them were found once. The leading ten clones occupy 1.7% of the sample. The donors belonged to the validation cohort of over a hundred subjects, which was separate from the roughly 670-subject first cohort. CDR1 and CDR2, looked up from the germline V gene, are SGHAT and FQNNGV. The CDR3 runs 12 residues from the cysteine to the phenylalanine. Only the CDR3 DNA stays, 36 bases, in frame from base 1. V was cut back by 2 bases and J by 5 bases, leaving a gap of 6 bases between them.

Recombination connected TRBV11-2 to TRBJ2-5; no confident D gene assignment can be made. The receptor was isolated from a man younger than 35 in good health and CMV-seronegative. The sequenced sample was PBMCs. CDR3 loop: CASSLMRETQYF. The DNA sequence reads TGTGCCAGCAGCTTAATGAGGGAGACCCAGTACTTC.